This is a list of T cell receptor beta chains from one sample in a study of tumor T cells in aggressive B-cell lymphoma. The assay was immunoSEQ multiplex PCR, and TCRdb's table has in-frame clones only and misses some. The data show approximately 6,600 clones, over 75% seen once. Material: tumor tissue. The source of these receptors is an adult with diffuse large B cell lymphoma. Some clones in this sample may be carry-over from other donors' samples. Each CDR3 is given with its conserved first and last residue. Each record gives: CDR3 protein, CDR3 DNA, V gene, clone size, D gene, CDR3 length, J gene. The D gene is left open where the match is weak. Rows may omit the clone size; those that give it use once, few, many or a size class.

CASSLDRVYNSPLHF,TGTGCCAGCAGTTTAGACAGGGTCTATAATTCACCCCTCCACTTT,TRBV6-5,-,TRBD1,15,TRBJ1-6
CSVEHLEDTQYF,TGCAGCGTTGAACACTTAGAGGATACGCAGTATTTT,TRBV29-1,-,-,12,TRBJ2-3
CASSVAVGGNTGELFF,TGTGCCAGCAGCGTAGCTGTAGGGGGGAACACCGGGGAGCTGTTTTTT,TRBV9,-,-,16,TRBJ2-2
CASSLTSGRAADTQYF,TGCGCCAGCAGTCTGACTAGCGGGAGGGCCGCAGATACGCAGTATTTT,TRBV4-3,-,TRBD2,16,TRBJ2-3
CATSRAHRPGTGDGYTF,TGTGCCACCAGCAGAGCCCATCGGCCTGGGACAGGGGATGGCTACACCTTC,TRBV15,-,TRBD1,17,TRBJ1-2
CASRGGAGQDGELFF,TGTGCCAGCAGGGGGGGTGCGGGCCAGGACGGGGAGCTGTTTTTT,TRBV28,-,-,15,TRBJ2-2
CASSPRELAGAGDTQYF,TGCGCCAGCAGCCCCCGGGAGCTAGCGGGAGCAGGTGATACGCAGTATTTT,TRBV4-1,-,TRBD2,17,TRBJ2-3
CASSLTGGNSPLHF,TGTGCCAGCAGTTTAACAGGGGGTAATTCACCCCTCCACTTT,TRBV28,-,TRBD1,14,TRBJ1-6
CASSVAEGGTTDTQYF,TGTGCCAGCAGCGTAGCTGAAGGGGGCACGACAGATACGCAGTATTTT,TRBV9,-,TRBD1,16,TRBJ2-3
CSVEGGGVGTEAFF,TGCAGCGTTGAAGGTGGGGGGGTGGGGACTGAAGCTTTCTTT,TRBV29-1,-,-,14,TRBJ1-1
CASSKSSTGNEQFF,TGTGCCAGCAGCAAAAGCTCGACAGGGAATGAGCAGTTCTTC,TRBV7-3,-,TRBD1,14,TRBJ2-1
CASSPGQGLMGGFYNEQFF,TGCGCCAGCAGCCCGGGACAGGGTTTGATGGGGGGGTTCTACAATGAGCAGTTCTTC,TRBV4-1,-,TRBD1,19,TRBJ2-1
CASSRTSGTYNEQFF,TGCGCCAGCAGCCGGACTAGCGGAACCTACAATGAGCAGTTCTTC,TRBV5-1,-,TRBD2,15,TRBJ2-1
CAITAGPTGDEQFF,TGTGCCATCACGGCGGGGCCCACGGGGGATGAGCAGTTCTTC,TRBV10-3,-,-,14,TRBJ2-1
CASSKALGTSGGDTQYF,TGTGCCAGCAGCAAAGCGCTAGGGACTAGCGGGGGAGATACGCAGTATTTT,TRBV21-1,-,-,17,TRBJ2-3
CATPGPQYF,TGTGCCACCCCGGGTCCGCAGTATTTT,TRBV7-9,once,-,9,TRBJ2-3
CASSQDATNEKLFF,TGCGCCAGCAGCCAAGACGCAACTAATGAAAAACTGTTTTTT,TRBV4-3,-,-,14,TRBJ1-4
CASSLYLGEGLTKEAFF,TGTGCCAGCAGCTTGTATTTGGGGGAGGGGTTAACGAAGGAAGCTTTCTTT,TRBV5-6,-,-,17,TRBJ1-1
CANGSTGSSYNEQFF,TGTGCCAACGGCTCGACAGGTTCCTCCTACAATGAGCAGTTCTTC,TRBV7-9,once,-,15,TRBJ2-1
CASSPTAAYEQYF,TGTGCCAGCAGCCCTACCGCCGCCTACGAGCAGTACTTC,TRBV7-2,-,-,13,TRBJ2-7
CASSQEVGYYEQYF,TGCGCCAGCAGCCAAGAGGTCGGGTACTACGAGCAGTACTTC,TRBV4-3,once,-,14,TRBJ2-7
CASSELAGFYYEQYF,TGTGCCAGCAGTGAACTAGCGGGGTTCTACTACGAGCAGTACTTC,TRBV2,few,TRBD2,15,TRBJ2-7
CASSVGGSTDTQYF,TGTGCCAGCAGCGTTGGGGGGAGCACAGATACGCAGTATTTT,TRBV9,few,-,14,TRBJ2-3
CASWLASGTQSSYNEQFF,TGTGCCAGCTGGTTGGCTAGCGGGACCCAAAGCTCCTACAATGAGCAGTTCTTC,TRBV2,once,TRBD2,18,TRBJ2-1
CASSLGAGGLFYEQYF,TGTGCCAGCAGCTTAGGGGCAGGGGGGCTTTTCTACGAGCAGTACTTC,TRBV7-2,-,-,16,TRBJ2-7
CASSLMQGSTEAFF,TGTGCCAGCAGCTTAATGCAGGGCAGCACTGAAGCTTTCTTT,TRBV7-6,-,-,14,TRBJ1-1
CAATRGMNTEAFF,TGTGCCGCCACGAGGGGGATGAACACTGAAGCTTTCTTT,TRBV2,-,-,13,TRBJ1-1
CASRPSSAGELFF,TGTGCCAGCAGGCCTTCGTCGGCCGGGGAGCTGTTTTTT,TRBV9,-,-,13,TRBJ2-2